These 10 T cell receptor beta chains were sequenced from one sample in a study of vaccination effects on CD4 cells after COVID-19. The repertoire was sequenced with immunoSEQ multiplex PCR; TCRdb's copy has only in-frame clones and lacks some. This table has 78,000 or so clones, around 76% appearing once. Antigens for these TCRs are unknown. Using viral peptide pools, the ViraFEST assay grew out antigen-specific CD4+ T cells prior to sequencing. When ten to eleven days of culture had elapsed, CD4+ T cells were isolated. The vaccine recipients had no prior SARS-CoV-2 infection, with negative nucleocapsid antibodies. The specimen was CD4+ T cells from PBMCs cultured with SARS-CoV-2 spike peptides, collected before COVID-19 vaccination. Source of these receptors: a human donor who received a COVID-19 vaccine.

The CDR3 bases are TGTGCCAGTAGACTCGAGACAGGGGGCGGGTACGAGCAGTACGTC. Translation gives CASRLETGGGYEQYV. The chain has TRBV2 and TRBJ2-7; 10 bases agree with TRBD1. The CDR3 covers 15 residues. V lost 9 bases and J lost 4; bases outside the gene matches: 12. The V gene's germline CDR1 is SNHLY and CDR2 FYNNEI.

J is TRBJ1-1 and V is TRBV7-9; D remains unclear. CDR3 size: 13 residues. Trimming shortened V by 5 bases and J by 1 base, and 8 bases separated the two germline ends. Germline V lookup: CDR1 SEHNR, CDR2 FQNEAQ (reference sequence). The CDR3: CASSPAGNTEAFF. As DNA, the CDR3 is TGTGCCAGCAGCCCGGCAGGGAACACTGAAGCTTTCTTT. The entire variable domain, with the rest obtained from reference TRBV7-9 and TRBJ1-1, is as follows: DTGVSQNPRHKITKRGQNVTFRCDPISEHNRLYWYRQTLGQGPEFLTYFQNEAQLEKSRLLSDRFSAERPKGSFSTLEIQRTEQGDSAMYLCASSPAGNTEAFFGQGTRLTVV.

The chain has TRBV29-1 and TRBJ1-2; 9 bases align to TRBD1. Germline V lookup: CDR1 SQVTM, CDR2 ANQGSEA. The CDR3 spans 13 residues. V lost 3 bases to trimming and J lost 6 bases; unmatched junction nucleotides: 5. Here the CDR3 reads CSVERDRVNGYTF. DNA of the CDR3: TGCAGCGTTGAGCGGGACAGGGTAAATGGCTACACCTTC.

This chain links TRBV12-5 with TRBJ2-5; D is uncertain. V lost 2 bases, J lost 10 bases, and 14 bases lay in between. Germline lookup yields CDR1 LGHNT and CDR2 FRNRAP. This CDR3 has 13 amino acids. The DNA for the CDR3 is TGTGCTAGTGGTTTGCCCCCCTTTGGCGACCAGTACTTC. Protein: CASGLPPFGDQYF.

The chain couples TRBV6-5 to TRBJ1-4, with no clear D. The germline CDR1 and CDR2 sequences are MNHEY and SVGAGI. The CDR3 length is 15 residues. V shed 7 bases and J shed 8 bases, with 20 bases lying between them. CDR3 sequence reads: CASIQTWLTGEKLFF. The CDR3 coding sequence is TGTGCCAGCATCCAGACGTGGTTAACGGGGGAAAAACTGTTTTTT.

The V gene is TRBV19, the J gene TRBJ1-1; 10 positions agree with TRBD1. The CDR3 totals 15 residues. J gave up 7 bases and V 5 bases, and 10 bases lay outside the gene matches. Per germline, CDR1 LNHDA and CDR2 SQIVND (reference sequence). As DNA, the CDR3 is TGTGCCAGTAGTGACTGGACAGGGGGAATTCTTGAAGCTTTCTTT. This translates into CASSDWTGGILEAFF.

This clone appeared a single time. This rearrangement joins TRBV7-2 to TRBJ1-5, with D possibly TRBD1 on 6 matching bases. With 3 bases removed from V and 1 base from J, the gap between germline ends came to 13 bases. Germline V gives CDR1 SGHTA, CDR2 FQGNSA. The CDR3 loop spans 16 amino acids. CDR3 DNA: TGTGCCAGCAGCTTGGGGGGGCGGGTCAGCAATCAGCCCCAGCATTTT. This sequence encodes CASSLGGRVSNQPQHF.

The chain joins TRBV30 to TRBJ1-1; a possible D gene is TRBD1 (5 bases). Trimming removed 4 bases from V and 11 bases from J, with 23 bases in between. Germline-derived CDR1 and CDR2 are GTSNPN and SVGIG (reference sequence). This CDR3 region has 14 residues. CDR3 nucleotide sequence: TGTGCCTGGACCAACGGGGGAGGGCCATGGCGTGCTTTCTTT. Translating it yields CAWTNGGGPWRAFF. The variable domain in full, completed from reference TRBV30 and TRBJ1-1, reads SQTIHQWPATLVQPVGSPLSLECTVEGTSNPNLYWYRQAAGRGLQLLFYSVGIGQISSEVPQNLSASRPQDRQFILSSKKLLLSDSGFYLCAWTNGGGPWRAFFGQGTRLTVV.

V usage is TRBV6-4 and J usage is TRBJ1-2; TRBD1 might be the D (6 bases). The CDR3 length is 19 residues. Trimming removed 6 bases at V and 5 bases at J, with 31 bases between. Germline V lookup: CDR1 MRHNA, CDR2 SNTAGT. The CDR3 here is CASSNWEGSGMGGLYGYTF. CDR3 in DNA: TGTGCCAGCAGCAACTGGGAGGGTTCTGGGATGGGGGGCCTTTATGGCTACACCTTC.

The chain is built from TRBV6-4 and TRBJ2-7; the D gene could be TRBD1 or TRBD2 (6 bases each). This CDR3 region has 14 residues. Germline V gives CDR1 MRHNA, CDR2 SNTAGT. For the CDR3, the DNA is TGTGCGAGCAGGGGAGGACAGCAAACCTACGAGCAGTACGTC. Protein sequence: CASRGGQQTYEQYV.